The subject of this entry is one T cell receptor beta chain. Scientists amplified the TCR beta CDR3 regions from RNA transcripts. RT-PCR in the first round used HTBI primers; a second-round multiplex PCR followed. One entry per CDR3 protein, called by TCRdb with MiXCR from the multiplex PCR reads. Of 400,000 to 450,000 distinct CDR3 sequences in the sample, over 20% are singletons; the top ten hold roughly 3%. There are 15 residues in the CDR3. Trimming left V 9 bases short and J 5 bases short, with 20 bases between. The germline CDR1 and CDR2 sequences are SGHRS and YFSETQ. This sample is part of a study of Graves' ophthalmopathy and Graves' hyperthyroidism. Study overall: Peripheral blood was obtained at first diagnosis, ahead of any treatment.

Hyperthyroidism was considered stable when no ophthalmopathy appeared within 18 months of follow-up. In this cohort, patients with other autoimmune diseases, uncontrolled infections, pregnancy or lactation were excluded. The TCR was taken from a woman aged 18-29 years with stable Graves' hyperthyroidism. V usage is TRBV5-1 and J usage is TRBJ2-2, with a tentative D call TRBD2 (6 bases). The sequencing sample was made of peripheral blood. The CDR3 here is CATTLRDSRTGELFF. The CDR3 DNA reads TGCGCCACGACTTTAAGGGACTCTAGAACCGGGGAGCTGTTTTTT.